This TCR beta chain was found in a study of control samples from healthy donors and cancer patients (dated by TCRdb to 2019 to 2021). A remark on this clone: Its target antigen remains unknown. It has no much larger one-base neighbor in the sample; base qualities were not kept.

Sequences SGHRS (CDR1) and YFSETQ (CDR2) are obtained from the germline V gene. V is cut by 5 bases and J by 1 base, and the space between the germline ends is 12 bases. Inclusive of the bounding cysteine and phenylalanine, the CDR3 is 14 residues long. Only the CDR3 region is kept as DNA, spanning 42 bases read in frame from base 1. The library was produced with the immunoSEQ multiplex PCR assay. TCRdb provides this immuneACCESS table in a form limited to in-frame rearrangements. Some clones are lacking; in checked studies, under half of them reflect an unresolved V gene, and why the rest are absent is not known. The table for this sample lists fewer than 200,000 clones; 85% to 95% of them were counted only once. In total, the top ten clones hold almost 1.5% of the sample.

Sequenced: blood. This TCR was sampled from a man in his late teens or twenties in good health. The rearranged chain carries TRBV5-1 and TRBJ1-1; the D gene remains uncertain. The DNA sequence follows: TGCGCCAGCAGTACGACCCCCGCGAACACTGAAGCTTTCTTT. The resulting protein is CASSTTPANTEAFF.